What follows are 12 T cell receptor beta chains derived from one specimen sequenced in a study of T-cell reconstitution after alpha-beta-depleted transplantation in children. Preparation of the TCRbeta library used unique molecular identifiers. TCRdb recomputed calls from the PCR reads with MiXCR, one row per CDR3 protein. The profile shows roughly 500,000 distinct CDR3 sequences, about a sixth of them singletons. The material was PBMCs from the stem cell graft donor, obtained from the stem cell graft. The receptor set was obtained from a human donor who donated a stem cell graft to a child with acute lymphoblastic leukemia.

In this sample, this clonotype turned up a few times. This chain links TRBV7-9 with TRBJ2-6, with D tentatively TRBD1 (5 bases). From germline, CDR1 is SEHNR and CDR2 FQNEAQ (reference sequence). This CDR3 has 16 residues. The V and J ends lost 6 bases and 0 bases respectively, with 12 bases between them. CDR3: CASRPTGYSGANVLTF. CDR3 nucleotide sequence: TGTGCCAGCAGGCCTACAGGCTACTCTGGGGCCAACGTCCTGACTTTC.

Only a few counts were recorded for this clonotype. J is TRBJ1-1 and V is TRBV19; D is possibly TRBD1 (5 bases). From germline, CDR1 is LNHDA and CDR2 SQIVND (reference sequence). There are 14 residues in the CDR3. V was pared by 0 bases and J by 7 bases, with 12 bases between. The CDR3 spells CASSIEGTHFEAFF. In DNA, the CDR3 is TGTGCCAGTAGTATAGAGGGGACCCACTTTGAAGCTTTCTTT.

This rearrangement joins TRBV2 to TRBJ2-7; D may be TRBD2 (6 bases). The CDR3 covers 16 residues. Germline assignment: CDR1 SNHLY and CDR2 FYNNEI. V was clipped by 0 bases and J by 3 bases, with 15 bases between them. The CDR3 DNA reads as TGTGCCAGCAGTGAAGCAAATAGGGACTTCTACTACGAGCAGTACTTC. It codes for CASSEANRDFYYEQYF.

This clonotype was counted only a few times. The chain combines TRBV6-2 or TRBV6-3 with TRBJ1-1, with D possibly matching TRBD1 (5 bases). The CDR3 has 14 amino acids. V lost 7 bases and J lost 1, with 13 bases in between. Germline V lookup: CDR1 MNHEY, CDR2 SVGEGT. The CDR3 DNA follows: TGTGCCAGCACCCTCTACGGGGGGAACACTGAAGCTTTCTTT. Residues: CASTLYGGNTEAFF.

This clonotype was seen a few times. The chain employs TRBV27 and TRBJ1-2, with D possibly being TRBD1 (6 bases). The CDR3 has 16 amino acids. V lost 5 bases and J 4 bases, leaving 20 bases between the germline ends. Germline V CDR1 and CDR2: MNHEY, SMNVEV (reference sequence). DNA for the CDR3: TGTGCCAGCAGTCCCAACGCCCCGACAGGCTCCTATGGCTACACCTTC. Its translation: CASSPNAPTGSYGYTF.

V and J are TRBV5-1 and TRBJ2-1; 7 bases align to TRBD1. This CDR3 has 15 amino acids. Trimming cost V 4 bases and J 0 bases; bases outside gene matches: 4. The germline V gene encodes CDR1 SGHRS and CDR2 YFSETQ. CDR3 amino acids: CASSEGQSSYNEQFF. CDR3 DNA sequence: TGCGCCAGCAGCGAGGGACAGAGCTCCTACAATGAGCAGTTCTTC.

The rearrangement joins TRBV27 to TRBJ2-7, with D perhaps given as TRBD1 or TRBD2 (5 bases each). The V and J ends lost 4 bases and 0 bases respectively, with 16 bases between them. The CDR3 consists of 16 residues. CDR1 is MNHEY and CDR2 is SMNVEV in the germline V gene (reference sequence). The CDR3 is CASSSTHGTASYEQYF. Written as DNA, the CDR3 is TGTGCCAGCAGTTCGACCCATGGGACGGCCTCCTACGAGCAGTACTTC.

This clonotype showed up just a few times. The V and J genes are TRBV12-3 or TRBV12-4 and TRBJ2-5; TRBD1 is a possible D gene (6 bases). V was clipped by 2 bases and J by 1 base, with 8 bases between them. The CDR3 has 14 amino acids. In nucleotides, the CDR3 is TGTGCCAGCAGTTTAAAAGGGGGCCAAGAGACCCAGTACTTC. This codes for CASSLKGGQETQYF.

Note on this clonotype: The junction does not match germline at one end; this may be a read error. V usage is TRBV12-3 or TRBV12-4 and J usage is TRBJ2-5, with D hard to call. The CDR3 extends over 11 amino acids. In DNA form, the CDR3 reads TGTGCCAGCAGTTTGAAGGAGACCCGGTACTTC. As protein: CASSLKETRYF.

This clonotype was detected only a few times. The chain recombines TRBV6-6 with TRBJ2-1; D remains ambiguous. The CDR3 is 12 residues long. The V gene lost 0 bases and the J gene lost 13 bases, with 10 bases spanning the gap. Germline V lookup: CDR1 MNHNY, CDR2 SVGAGI (reference sequence). CDR3: CASSYSELEQFF. DNA of the CDR3: TGTGCCAGCAGTTACTCGGAGTTGGAACAGTTCTTC.

The genes are TRBV5-1 and TRBJ1-2, with unresolved D. CDR1 is SGHRS, CDR2 YFSETQ, per germline. The CDR3 extends over 13 amino acids. V was trimmed by 4 bases and J by 6 bases, leaving 13 bases between them. The CDR3 loop reads CASSQYDAHGYTF. CDR3 coding DNA: TGCGCCAGCAGCCAATACGACGCTCATGGCTACACCTTC.

The rearrangement uses TRBV11-1 and TRBJ1-3; 10 nucleotides align to TRBD1. CDR1 and CDR2 (germline): SGHAT, FQDESV (reference sequence). After removal of 5 bases from V and 7 bases from J, the junction contained 20 bases not matched to a gene. The CDR3 extends over 19 amino acids. The CDR3 nucleotides are TGTGCCAGCAGCCACCTTTATCGGGACAGGGGATCTCCCGCTAACACCATATATTTT. It codes for CASSHLYRDRGSPANTIYF.